These 23 T cell receptor beta chains came from one sample sequenced in a study of blood T cell repertoires in COVID-19. TCRdb keeps only in-frame clones here, not all; method: immunoSEQ multiplex PCR. The data contain about 380,000 clones, 70% to 90% of them singletons. The sequenced sample was peripheral blood. The receptors here all came from a man aged 35-49 years with acute or convalescent COVID-19.

The genes are TRBV27 and TRBJ1-2, with TRBD1 matching 7 bases. The CDR3 is made up of 16 amino acids. V shed 5 bases, J shed 8 bases, and the junction held 17 bases outside the gene matches. The germline gives CDR1 MNHEY, CDR2 SMNVEV (reference sequence). CDR3 residues: CASSPLSTQGEAGYTF. For the CDR3, the DNA is TGTGCCAGCAGTCCACTCTCTACCCAGGGGGAAGCGGGCTACACCTTC.

The chain recombines TRBV5-1 with TRBJ2-7; D is undetermined. The CDR3 has 15 amino acids. Deletions cut 0 bases from V and 0 bases from J, with 10 bases between. Germline V CDR1 and CDR2: SGHRS, YFSETQ. The CDR3 loop reads CASSLDYLSSYEQYF. The CDR3, as DNA: TGCGCCAGCAGCTTGGATTACTTGAGCTCCTACGAGCAGTACTTC.

The chain links TRBV7-9 to TRBJ1-2; 7 positions agree with TRBD1. This CDR3 contains 15 residues. Germline loops: CDR1 SEHNR, CDR2 FQNEAQ (reference sequence). The ends lost 5 bases at V and 0 bases at J; junction bases unmatched: 6. The CDR3 DNA follows: TGTGCCAGCAGCGGAGGGACAGATTCTAACTATGGCTACACCTTC. This encodes CASSGGTDSNYGYTF.

A word on this clone: Germline and junction disagree at one end, which may indicate a read error. The rearrangement uses TRBV9 and TRBJ1-1, with D possibly matching TRBD1 (5 bases). This CDR3 region has 14 residues. In germline, CDR1 is SGDLS, CDR2 YYNGEE. The chain's CDR3 is CANSVAPGGTEAFF. CDR3 nucleotide sequence: TGTGCCAACAGCGTAGCCCCGGGGGGCACTGAAGCTTTCTTT.

DNA of the CDR3: TGTGCCAGCAGCTTCGGGGGGACCGCCTACGAGCAGTACTTC. This sequence encodes CASSFGGTAYEQYF. This sequence joins TRBV11-3 and TRBJ2-7; TRBD2 matches 7 bases. Germline CDR1 reads SGHNT; CDR2 reads YENEEA. The junction had 4 bases not matched to a gene; V was cut back by 3 bases and J by 2 bases. The CDR3 runs to 14 residues.

This clone was seen just once. This chain joins TRBV7-8 and TRBJ1-1; no definite D call. The CDR3 spans 15 residues. V lost 2 bases to trimming and J lost 0 bases, with 10 bases between them. Germline assignment: CDR1 SGHVS and CDR2 FQNEAQ. The CDR3 region has the DNA TGTGCCAGCAGCTTACGTATTTCTTTGAACACTGAAGCTTTCTTT. This encodes CASSLRISLNTEAFF.

Turning to this clone: Different DNA sequences within this sample yield the same CDR3. The CDR3 DNA reads as TGTGCCAGCAGCCAAGTTAGTTCACCCCTCCACTTT. Its translation: CASSQVSSPLHF. The chain combines TRBV3-1 (or the pseudogene TRBV3-2) with TRBJ1-6; D remains ambiguous. V was shortened by 1 base and J by 9 bases, with 4 bases between the two germline ends. Germline-derived CDR1 and CDR2 are LGHDT and YNNKEL (reference sequence). The CDR3 sequence is 12 residues long.

The genes are TRBV7-3 and TRBJ2-1; 10 bases line up with TRBD2. Germline V gives CDR1 SGHTA, CDR2 FQGTGA. The CDR3 spans 14 residues. The trim removed 3 bases at V and 13 bases at J, leaving 9 bases unmatched. CDR3 DNA: TGTGCCAGCAGCTTGGGTGCCCTAGCGGGAGATCAGTTCTTC. This sequence encodes CASSLGALAGDQFF.

In nucleotides, the CDR3 is TGTGCCAGCAGCCCCGACAGGGCCAACAATGAGCAGTTCTTC. It yields the protein CASSPDRANNEQFF. This rearrangement joins TRBV2 to TRBJ2-1; 7 bases match TRBD1. V lost 6 bases to trimming and J lost 5 bases; unmatched junction nucleotides: 7. This CDR3 is 14 amino acids long. Per germline, CDR1 SNHLY and CDR2 FYNNEI.

This rearrangement joins TRBV19 to TRBJ1-5; TRBD1 is a possible D gene (6 bases). Germline V lookup: CDR1 LNHDA, CDR2 SQIVND (reference sequence). The CDR3 loop spans 16 amino acids. Trimming stripped 6 bases from V and 4 bases from J, with 19 bases between. CDR3 sequence (DNA): TGTGCCAGTAGACAGCGTGGCGGACAGATAAATCAGCCCCAGCATTTT. Translating it yields CASRQRGGQINQPQHF.

The J gene is TRBJ2-7, the V gene TRBV27, with 8 bases aligning to TRBD1. Unmatched junction bases numbered 5, after V lost 5 bases and J lost 2 bases. The CDR3 contains 14 residues. From germline, CDR1 is MNHEY and CDR2 SMNVEV (reference sequence). CDR3 DNA: TGTGCCAGCAGTGGACAGGGCCCCCCCTACGAGCAGTACTTC. The encoded protein is CASSGQGPPYEQYF.

V is TRBV9 and J is TRBJ2-4; 9 bases match TRBD1. This CDR3 is 15 amino acids long. V shed 0 bases, J shed 9 bases, and the junction held 7 bases outside the gene matches. Germline loops: CDR1 SGDLS, CDR2 YYNGEE. CDR3 sequence reads: CASSVDGTGSTIQYF. In DNA, the CDR3 is TGTGCCAGCAGCGTAGACGGGACAGGGAGTACCATTCAGTACTTC. The full variable domain, its missing parts supplied by reference TRBV9 and TRBJ2-4, is DSGVTQTPKHLITATGQRVTLRCSPRSGDLSVYWYQQSLDQGLQFLIQYYNGEERAKGNILERFSAQQFPDLHSELNLSSLELGDSALYFCASSVDGTGSTIQYFGAGTRLSVL.

The chain has TRBV7-9 and TRBJ2-7, with D uncertain. This CDR3 contains 15 residues. V gave up 1 base and J gave up 0 bases, with 10 bases separating them. Per the germline V gene, CDR1 is SEHNR and CDR2 is FQNEAQ (reference sequence). CDR3 region: CASSLEGGSSYEQYF. CDR3 in DNA: TGTGCCAGCAGCTTAGAAGGCGGAAGCTCCTACGAGCAGTACTTC. The full variable domain, with the rest looked up from reference TRBV7-9 and TRBJ2-7, is DTGVSQNPRHKITKRGQNVTFRCDPISEHNRLYWYRQTLGQGPEFLTYFQNEAQLEKSRLLSDRFSAERPKGSFSTLEIQRTEQGDSAMYLCASSLEGGSSYEQYFGPGTRLTVT.

The V and J genes are TRBV14 and TRBJ2-4, with D unresolved. This CDR3 comprises 15 residues. CDR1 SGHDN and CDR2 FVKESK come from the germline V gene. The V and J ends lost 4 bases and 7 bases respectively, with 17 bases between them. In DNA form, the CDR3 reads TGTGCCAGCAGCCCGAACGGGTTTGGGTGGAACATTCAGTACTTC. It specifies CASSPNGFGWNIQYF.

The V gene is TRBV6-5, the J gene TRBJ1-3, with 8 nucleotides matching TRBD1. The length of the CDR3 is 15 residues. CDR1 and CDR2 (germline): MNHEY, SVGAGI. The V gene end was trimmed by 6 bases and the J gene end by 4 bases; junction bases not matched to a gene: 8. CDR3 nucleotide sequence: TGTGCCAGCAGCCCCGGGACAGGACTAGGAAACACCATATATTTT. Translated: CASSPGTGLGNTIYF.

This CDR3 reads CASSGGGRFNIQYF. Written as DNA, the CDR3 is TGTGCCAGCAGCGGCGGGGGGAGGTTTAACATTCAGTACTTC. The chain joins TRBV28 to TRBJ2-4; 8 positions match TRBD2. Germline lookup yields CDR1 MDHEN and CDR2 SYDVKM. The length of the CDR3 is 14 residues. The ends lost 6 bases at V and 7 bases at J; junction bases unmatched: 8.

V gene TRBV28 combines with J gene TRBJ2-5; 14 bases match TRBD2. This CDR3 has 16 residues. V lost 4 bases to trimming and J lost 5 bases; unmatched junction nucleotides: 6. Germline V gives CDR1 MDHEN, CDR2 SYDVKM. CDR3 residues: CASSSGLAGVTETQYF. In DNA, the CDR3 is TGTGCCAGCAGTTCGGGACTAGCGGGGGTTACGGAGACCCAGTACTTC.

The chain has TRBV7-8 and TRBJ1-1; 8 bases are a match to TRBD1. The CDR3 contains 15 residues. Unmatched junction bases numbered 5, after V lost 5 bases and J lost 0 bases. Germline V gene lookup returns CDR1 SGHVS and CDR2 FQNEAQ. As DNA, the CDR3 is TGTGCCAGCAGCCGGATACAGGGGGTGAACACTGAAGCTTTCTTT. Translating it yields CASSRIQGVNTEAFF.

The chain combines TRBV5-1 with TRBJ1-4; D is possibly TRBD1 (6 bases). The CDR3 extends over 15 amino acids. V gave up 0 bases and J gave up 11 bases, with 17 bases separating them. Germline CDR1 and CDR2: SGHRS and YFSETQ. The CDR3 sequence is CASSLVQGVSAKLFF. The CDR3 region has the DNA TGCGCCAGCAGCTTGGTACAGGGTGTGTCTGCTAAACTGTTTTTT.

The J gene is TRBJ1-6, the V gene TRBV28; D uncertain. Trimming removed 3 bases at V and 0 bases at J, with 6 bases between. The CDR3 covers 15 residues. CDR1 is MDHEN, CDR2 SYDVKM, per germline. The DNA of the CDR3 is TGTGCCAGCAGTTTCCAGGCCTCCTATAATTCACCCCTCCACTTT. Translating it yields CASSFQASYNSPLHF.

The rearrangement links TRBV6-2 or TRBV6-3 to TRBJ2-3; 7 nucleotides match TRBD2. V shed 2 bases, J shed 5 bases, and the junction held 7 bases outside the gene matches. Per germline, CDR1 MNHEY and CDR2 SVGEGT. The CDR3 is made up of 15 amino acids. The CDR3 protein is CASSYPGLMRDTQYF. For the CDR3, the DNA is TGTGCCAGCAGTTACCCGGGACTAATGAGAGATACGCAGTATTTT.

The genes are TRBV2 and TRBJ1-3; D is perhaps TRBD1 (6 bases). The CDR3 has 16 amino acids. CDR1 and CDR2 from the germline V gene are SNHLY and FYNNEI. Between the trimmed V and J ends, which lost 5 bases and 1 base, there was a span of 15 bases. CDR3 amino acids: CASSSGQRKSGNTIYF. The CDR3, as DNA: TGTGCCAGCAGTAGTGGACAGAGGAAATCTGGAAACACCATATATTTT.

This rearrangement joins TRBV30 to TRBJ1-1; maybe TRBD1 (5 bases). Trimming pared 0 bases from V and 4 bases from J, leaving 9 bases between. The CDR3 totals 13 residues. Germline V lookup: CDR1 GTSNPN, CDR2 SVGIG (reference sequence). The CDR3 DNA follows: TGTGCCTGGAGTGTAAACAGGTTCACTGAAGCTTTCTTT. Its protein product is CAWSVNRFTEAFF.